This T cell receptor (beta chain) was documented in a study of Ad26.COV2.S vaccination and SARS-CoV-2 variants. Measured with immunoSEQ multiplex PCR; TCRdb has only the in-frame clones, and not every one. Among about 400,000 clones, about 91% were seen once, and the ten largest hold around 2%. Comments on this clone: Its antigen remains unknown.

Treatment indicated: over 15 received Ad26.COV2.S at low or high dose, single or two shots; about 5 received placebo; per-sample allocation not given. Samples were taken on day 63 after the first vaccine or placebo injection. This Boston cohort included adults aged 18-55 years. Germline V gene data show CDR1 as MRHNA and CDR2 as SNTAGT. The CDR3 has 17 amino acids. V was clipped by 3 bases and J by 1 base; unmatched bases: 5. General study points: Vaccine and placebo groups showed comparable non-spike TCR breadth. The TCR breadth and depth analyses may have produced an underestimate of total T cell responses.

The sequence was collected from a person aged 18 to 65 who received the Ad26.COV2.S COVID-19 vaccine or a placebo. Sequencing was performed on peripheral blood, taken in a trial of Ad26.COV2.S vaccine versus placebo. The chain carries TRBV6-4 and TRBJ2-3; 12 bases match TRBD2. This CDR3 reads CASSELAGGGGTDTQYF. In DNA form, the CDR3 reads TGTGCCAGCAGTGAACTAGCGGGAGGCGGTGGCACAGATACGCAGTATTTT.